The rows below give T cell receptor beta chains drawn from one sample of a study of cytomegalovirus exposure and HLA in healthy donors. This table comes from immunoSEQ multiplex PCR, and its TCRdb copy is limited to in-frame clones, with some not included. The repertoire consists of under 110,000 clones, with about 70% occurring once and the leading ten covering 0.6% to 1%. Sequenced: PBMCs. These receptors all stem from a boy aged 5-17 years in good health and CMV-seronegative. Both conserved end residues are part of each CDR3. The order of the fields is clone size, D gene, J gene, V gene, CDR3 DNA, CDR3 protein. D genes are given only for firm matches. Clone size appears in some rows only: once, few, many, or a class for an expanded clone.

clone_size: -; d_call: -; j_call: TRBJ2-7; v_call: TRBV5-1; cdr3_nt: TGCGCCAGCAGCCCCGTACCCCCTCACTCCGAGCAGTACTTC; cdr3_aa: CASSPVPPHSEQYF
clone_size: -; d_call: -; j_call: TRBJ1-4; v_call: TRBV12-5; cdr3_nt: TGTGCTAGTGGTTTGGGCGGTAGTCCTAATGAAAAACTGTTTTTT; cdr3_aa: CASGLGGSPNEKLFF
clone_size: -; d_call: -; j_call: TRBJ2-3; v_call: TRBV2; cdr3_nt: TGTGCCAGCTGGCTAGACTCGCAGGGTACGCAGTATTTT; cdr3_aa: CASWLDSQGTQYF
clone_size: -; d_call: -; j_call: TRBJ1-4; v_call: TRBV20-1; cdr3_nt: TGCAGTGCTATACAGGCTGAAAAACTGTTTTTT; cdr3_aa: CSAIQAEKLFF
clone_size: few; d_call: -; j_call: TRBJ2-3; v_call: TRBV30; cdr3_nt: TGTGCCTGCCACCAGGGGGGCGCAGGCACAGATACGCAGTATTTT; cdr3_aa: CACHQGGAGTDTQYF
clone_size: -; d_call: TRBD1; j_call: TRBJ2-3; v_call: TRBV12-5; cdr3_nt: TGTGCTAGTGCCCCCCCGGGACAGGGGATAGATACGCAGTATTTT; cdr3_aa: CASAPPGQGIDTQYF
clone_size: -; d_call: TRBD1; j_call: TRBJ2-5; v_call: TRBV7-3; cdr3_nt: TGTGCCAGCAGCAGGAAAGCAGGGGGTAAAGAGACCCAGTACTTC; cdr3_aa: CASSRKAGGKETQYF
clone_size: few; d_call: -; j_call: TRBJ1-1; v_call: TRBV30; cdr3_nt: TGTGCCTGGAGTGTACTGGCAGAGGGCGAAGCTTTCTTT; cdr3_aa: CAWSVLAEGEAFF
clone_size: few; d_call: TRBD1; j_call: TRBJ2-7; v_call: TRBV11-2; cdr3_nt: TGTGCCAGCAGCTTACTCCCCTCGACAGGGATCTACGAGCAGTACTTC; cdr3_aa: CASSLLPSTGIYEQYF
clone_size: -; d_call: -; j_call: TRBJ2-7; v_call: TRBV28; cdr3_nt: TGTGCCAGCAGTTATACTTCCCGGACGCTAAGGGGCTCCTACGAGCAGTACTTC; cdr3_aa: CASSYTSRTLRGSYEQYF
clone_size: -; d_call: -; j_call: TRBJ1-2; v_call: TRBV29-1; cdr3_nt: TGCAGCGTTGAAGGGTCCTACAGGACCTATGGCTACACCTTC; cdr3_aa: CSVEGSYRTYGYTF
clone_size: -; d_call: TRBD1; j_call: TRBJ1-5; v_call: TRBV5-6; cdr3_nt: TGTGCCAGCAGCTCTTACAGGGGTCGGGAAATGAGCAATCAGCCCCAGCATTTT; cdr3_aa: CASSSYRGREMSNQPQHF
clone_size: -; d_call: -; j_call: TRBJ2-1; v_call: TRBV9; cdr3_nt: TGTGCCAGCAGCGCGGGCGGGGCGTACAATGAGCAGTTCTTC; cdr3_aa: CASSAGGAYNEQFF
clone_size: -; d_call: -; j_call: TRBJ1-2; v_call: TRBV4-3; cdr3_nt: TGCGCCAGCAGCCTTTACATCGGCGGGGACTATGGCTACACCTTC; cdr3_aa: CASSLYIGGDYGYTF
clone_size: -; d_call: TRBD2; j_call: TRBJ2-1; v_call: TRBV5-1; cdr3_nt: TGCGCCAGCAGCTTACTAGCGGGAGGGCCAAATGAGCAGTTCTTC; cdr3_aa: CASSLLAGGPNEQFF
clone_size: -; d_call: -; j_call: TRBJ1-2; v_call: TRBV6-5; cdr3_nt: TGTGCCAGCAGTCCCCGGGACTTATATGGCTACACCTTC; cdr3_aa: CASSPRDLYGYTF
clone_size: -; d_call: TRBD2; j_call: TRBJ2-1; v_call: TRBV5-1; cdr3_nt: TGCGCCAGCAGTTTGGAGGGACTAAGCGGGAATGAGCAGTTCTTC; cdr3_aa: CASSLEGLSGNEQFF
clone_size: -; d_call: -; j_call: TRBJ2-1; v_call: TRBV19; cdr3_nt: TGTGCCAGTCAGGCGGGCTACAATGAGCAGTTCTTC; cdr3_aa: CASQAGYNEQFF
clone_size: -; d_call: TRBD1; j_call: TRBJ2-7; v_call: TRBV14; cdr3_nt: TGTGCCAGCAGCCAGAGGGGACAGGGAGGGTACGAGCAGTACTTC; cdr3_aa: CASSQRGQGGYEQYF
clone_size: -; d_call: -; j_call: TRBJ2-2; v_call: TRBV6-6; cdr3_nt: TGTGCCAGCAGTTACTCTACAGGGTTTAGCACCGGGGAGCTGTTTTTT; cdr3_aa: CASSYSTGFSTGELFF
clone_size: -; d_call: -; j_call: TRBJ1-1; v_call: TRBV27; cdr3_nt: TGTGCCAGCAGTTTATCCCCCACAGGGAACACTGAAGCTTTCTTT; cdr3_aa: CASSLSPTGNTEAFF
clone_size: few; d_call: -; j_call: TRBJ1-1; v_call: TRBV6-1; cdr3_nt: TGTGCCAGCAGTGTCGGAGGATTGAACACTGAAGCTTTCTTT; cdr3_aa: CASSVGGLNTEAFF
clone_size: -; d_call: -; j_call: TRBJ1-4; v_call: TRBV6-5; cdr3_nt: TGTGCCACCCAGACTCAAACTAATGAAAAACTGTTTTTT; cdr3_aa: CATQTQTNEKLFF
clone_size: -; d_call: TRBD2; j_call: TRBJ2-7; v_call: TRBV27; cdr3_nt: TGTGCCAGCAGTTTAGGGACTAGCGCCGACTACGAGCAGTACTTC; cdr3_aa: CASSLGTSADYEQYF
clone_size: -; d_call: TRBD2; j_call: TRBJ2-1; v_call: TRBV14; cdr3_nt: TGTGCCAGCAGCCAAGCGGGAGGCTCCTACAATGAGCAGTTCTTC; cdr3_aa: CASSQAGGSYNEQFF
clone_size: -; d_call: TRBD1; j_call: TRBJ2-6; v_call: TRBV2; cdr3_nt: TGTGCCAGCAGGGGGGACAGGGGAATTCCTGGGGCCAACGTCCTGACTTTC; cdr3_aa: CASRGDRGIPGANVLTF
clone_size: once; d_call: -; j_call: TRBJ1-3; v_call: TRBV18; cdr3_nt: TGTGCCAGCTCACCCAGTCGGGAACTCTCTGGAAACACCATATATTTT; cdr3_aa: CASSPSRELSGNTIYF
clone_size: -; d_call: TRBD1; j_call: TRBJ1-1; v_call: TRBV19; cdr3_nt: TGTGCCAGTAGTGCCGACAGGGAATGGGCGCAGGAAGCTTTCTTT; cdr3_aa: CASSADREWAQEAFF